Below are 21 T cell receptor beta chains sequenced from a single sample in a study of T cells in Graves' hyperthyroidism and ophthalmopathy. Amplified TCR beta CDR3 regions derived from RNA transcripts. A set of HTBI primers served as the primers for a first-round RT-PCR of the TCR CDR3. TCRdb fed the multiplex PCR reads into MiXCR, producing one record per CDR3 protein. Here the sample spans some 550,000 distinct CDR3 sequences, roughly 20% being singletons. The source material was blood. The receptors originated from a man aged 18 to 30 with Graves' hyperthyroidism.

This clonotype appeared many times. The chain uses TRBV27 and TRBJ2-7; tentatively, D is TRBD2 (7 bases). The V and J ends lost 8 bases and 3 bases respectively, with 17 bases between them. Germline lookup yields CDR1 MNHEY and CDR2 SMNVEV (reference sequence). This CDR3 region has 14 residues. For the CDR3, the DNA is TGTGCCAGCTCTAGGGCGGGGGCGGACTACGAGCAGTACTTC. Its protein product is CASSRAGADYEQYF.

This clonotype showed up many times. The gene calls are TRBV6-2 or TRBV6-3 and TRBJ2-7, with 9 bases matching TRBD1. CDR1 MNHEY and CDR2 SVGEGT come from the germline V gene. The CDR3 is made up of 13 amino acids. The trim removed 7 bases at V and 5 bases at J, leaving 6 bases unmatched. CDR3: CASTLDRGNEQYF. The CDR3 DNA sequence: TGTGCCAGCACCTTGGACAGGGGCAACGAGCAGTACTTC.

This clonotype was seen repeatedly, ten times or more. V usage is TRBV5-1 and J usage is TRBJ2-7; TRBD1 is a possible D gene (6 bases). Trimming pared 5 bases from V and 2 bases from J, leaving 11 bases between. Germline-derived CDR1 and CDR2 are SGHRS and YFSETQ. The CDR3 is 13 amino acids. DNA for the CDR3: TGCGCCAGCAGTTCGACAGGAGCCTACGAGCAGTACTTC. Encoded protein: CASSSTGAYEQYF.

The chain has TRBV6-5 and TRBJ2-7; D gene uncertain. Germline lookup yields CDR1 MNHEY and CDR2 SVGAGI. Trimming shortened V by 4 bases and J by 0 bases, and 10 bases separated the two germline ends. This CDR3 is built from 14 residues. CDR3 sequence (DNA): TGTGCCAGCAGTTCCGGAAGCCTCTCCTACGAGCAGTACTTC. Translation: CASSSGSLSYEQYF.

This clonotype was counted many times. The gene calls are TRBV24-1 and TRBJ2-5; 9 bases match TRBD1. J gave up 10 bases and V 3 bases, and 8 bases lay outside the gene matches. This CDR3 region has 14 residues. Germline CDR1 is KGHDR and CDR2 is SFDVKD. The CDR3, as DNA: TGTGCCACCAGTGATGGGACAGGGACGAAGGACCAGTACTTC. It encodes CATSDGTGTKDQYF.

This clonotype has a count of ten or more. The gene calls are TRBV30 and TRBJ1-2; TRBD1 agrees at 7 bases. CDR3 length: 13 residues. Germline lookup yields CDR1 GTSNPN and CDR2 SVGIG (reference sequence). V lost 3 bases and J lost 8; bases outside the gene matches: 9. The CDR3 loop is CAWRGDRVIGYTF. The CDR3 DNA reads as TGTGCCTGGAGGGGTGACAGGGTAATCGGCTACACCTTC. Drawing the rest from reference TRBV30 and TRBJ1-2, the complete variable domain is SQTIHQWPATLVQPVGSPLSLECTVEGTSNPNLYWYRQAAGRGLQLLFYSVGIGQISSEVPQNLSASRPQDRQFILSSKKLLLSDSGFYLCAWRGDRVIGYTFGSGTRLTVV.

This clonotype showed up many times. The gene calls are TRBV3-1 and TRBJ2-5, with 10 nucleotides matching TRBD2. The junction had 6 bases not matched to a gene; V was cut back by 6 bases and J by 5 bases. This CDR3 spans 14 amino acids. Germline loops: CDR1 LGHDT, CDR2 YNNKEL (reference sequence). The CDR3 DNA is TGTGCCAGCAGGAAAAGCGGGGGGGTCGAGACCCAGTACTTC. Translation gives CASRKSGGVETQYF.

This clonotype has ten or more counts. The V and J genes are TRBV28 and TRBJ1-1; D is undetermined. The V gene lost 7 bases and the J gene lost 1 base, with 13 bases spanning the gap. Per the germline V gene, CDR1 is MDHEN and CDR2 is SYDVKM. The CDR3 contains 14 residues. DNA of the CDR3: TGTGCCAGCACCCCGCCACTTAAGAACACTGAAGCTTTCTTT. Its translation is CASTPPLKNTEAFF.

This clonotype was counted at least ten times. The rearrangement joins TRBV12-3 or TRBV12-4 to TRBJ1-2; 8 bases align to TRBD1. The CDR3 has 13 amino acids. Trimming removed 6 bases from V and 2 bases from J; junction bases left unmatched: 2. CDR3 amino acids: CASSDRGNYGYTF. For the CDR3, the DNA is TGTGCCAGCAGCGACAGGGGAAACTATGGCTACACCTTC.

Many counts were recorded for this clonotype. The J gene is TRBJ2-5, the V gene TRBV28, with a tentative D call TRBD1 (7 bases). Germline CDR1 is MDHEN and CDR2 is SYDVKM. The CDR3 contains 14 residues. V was shortened by 3 bases and J by 4 bases, with 12 bases between the two germline ends. The CDR3 region is CASSFGGGRETQYF. The CDR3 region has the DNA TGTGCCAGCAGTTTCGGAGGGGGCAGAGAGACCCAGTACTTC.

The genes are TRBV5-1 and TRBJ2-7; maybe TRBD1 (6 bases). Germline CDR1 SGHRS, CDR2 YFSETQ. Between the trimmed V and J ends, which lost 4 bases and 7 bases, there was a span of 21 bases. The CDR3 has 15 residues. Here the CDR3 reads CASSPIRGRSGEQYF. CDR3 DNA sequence: TGCGCCAGCAGCCCGATCAGGGGCCGTTCGGGGGAGCAGTACTTC. Complete variable domain (other parts from reference TRBV5-1 and TRBJ2-7): KAGVTQTPRYLIKTRGQQVTLSCSPISGHRSVSWYQQTPGQGLQFLFEYFSETQRNKGNFPGRFSGRQFSNSRSEMNVSTLELGDSALYLCASSPIRGRSGEQYFGPGTRLTVT.

Many counts were recorded for this clonotype. The chain joins TRBV2 to TRBJ2-7; 7 nucleotides align to TRBD1. The CDR3 covers 14 residues. Germline CDR1 is SNHLY and CDR2 is FYNNEI. Trimming cost V 3 bases and J 1 base; bases outside gene matches: 3. The CDR3 reads CASSDQGQSYEQYF. CDR3 sequence (DNA): TGTGCCAGCAGTGACCAGGGACAGTCCTACGAGCAGTACTTC.

This clonotype was recorded at least ten times. This chain joins TRBV6-5 and TRBJ2-7, with D uncertain. The CDR3 runs 14 residues. Germline lookup yields CDR1 MNHEY and CDR2 SVGAGI. The V end lost 4 bases, the J end lost 2 bases, and 12 bases lay between the germline ends. CDR3 sequence: CASSSARAAYEQYF. Written as DNA, the CDR3 is TGTGCCAGCAGTTCGGCACGGGCCGCCTACGAGCAGTACTTC.

This sequence joins TRBV7-9 and TRBJ2-5; TRBD1 is a possible D gene (6 bases). Deletions cut 3 bases from V and 3 bases from J, with 11 bases between. Germline CDR1 SEHNR, CDR2 FQNEAQ (reference sequence). The CDR3 is 14 residues long. The CDR3 DNA reads as TGTGCCAGCAGCTTTCCAGGACAGAAAGAGACCCAGTACTTC. Translated: CASSFPGQKETQYF.

This clonotype was recorded at least ten times. This sequence joins TRBV27 and TRBJ2-5; D uncertain. CDR3 length: 15 amino acids. CDR1 is MNHEY, CDR2 SMNVEV, per germline (reference sequence). V was pared by 5 bases and J by 3 bases, with 16 bases between. CDR3 loop: CASSPLTGREETQYF. The DNA of the CDR3 is TGTGCCAGCAGTCCCCTGACGGGTAGAGAAGAGACCCAGTACTTC.

This clonotype was counted ten times or more. The gene calls are TRBV5-1 and TRBJ1-3, with D hard to call. Germline V gene data show CDR1 as SGHRS and CDR2 as YFSETQ. The V gene lost 5 bases and the J gene lost 2 bases, with 11 bases spanning the gap. This CDR3 region has 14 residues. This chain's CDR3 is CASSPPGTGNTIYF. The CDR3 DNA reads TGCGCCAGCAGTCCTCCGGGCACTGGAAACACCATATATTTT.

This clonotype has a count of ten or more. This rearrangement joins TRBV15 to TRBJ1-2, with D tentatively TRBD1 (5 bases). This CDR3 spans 14 amino acids. Deletions cut 0 bases from V and 4 bases from J, with 9 bases between. Germline V gives CDR1 LNHNV, CDR2 YYDKDF (reference sequence). CDR3 protein: CATSRDRGRYGYTF. The CDR3 coding sequence is TGTGCCACCAGCAGAGACCGGGGACGCTATGGCTACACCTTC.

This clonotype was counted ten times or more. This sequence joins TRBV30 and TRBJ1-5; TRBD1 matches at 8 bases. Germline CDR1 reads GTSNPN; CDR2 reads SVGIG (reference sequence). This CDR3 is built from 14 residues. The V and J ends lost 2 bases and 7 bases, in that order; junction bases with no gene match: 7. The CDR3 spells CAWSFRGPGQPQHF. In nucleotides, the CDR3 is TGTGCCTGGAGTTTCAGGGGGCCGGGACAGCCCCAGCATTTT. The complete variable domain, with remaining parts taken from reference TRBV30 and TRBJ1-5, reads SQTIHQWPATLVQPVGSPLSLECTVEGTSNPNLYWYRQAAGRGLQLLFYSVGIGQISSEVPQNLSASRPQDRQFILSSKKLLLSDSGFYLCAWSFRGPGQPQHFGDGTRLSIL.

This clonotype came up many times. The chain joins TRBV20-1 to TRBJ2-5; D remains ambiguous. Germline-derived CDR1 and CDR2 are DFQATT and SNEGSKA (reference sequence). The CDR3 length is 13 residues. V lost 0 bases, J lost 4 bases, and 9 bases lay in between. The CDR3 sequence: CSARDVGRETQYF. The CDR3 bases are TGCAGTGCTAGAGATGTCGGCCGAGAGACCCAGTACTTC.

This clonotype was seen ten or more times. The V and J genes are TRBV15 and TRBJ1-1, with D possibly being TRBD1 (5 bases). The germline gives CDR1 LNHNV, CDR2 YYDKDF (reference sequence). V was cut by 5 bases and J by 5 bases, with 12 bases left in between. This CDR3 region has 13 residues. The CDR3 coding sequence is TGTGCCACCAGCTGGGGGGTCGGGACTGAAGCTTTCTTT. This gives the protein CATSWGVGTEAFF.

V usage is TRBV7-2 and J usage is TRBJ1-6; D unresolved. The CDR3 is 13 amino acids. The V gene's germline CDR1 is SGHTA and CDR2 FQGNSA. V was trimmed by 3 bases and J by 7 bases, leaving 7 bases between them. CDR3 DNA: TGTGCCAGCAGCTTTTATGGCAATTCACCCCTCCACTTT. This gives the protein CASSFYGNSPLHF.